The clone carrying this T cell receptor beta chain was recorded a few times. Antigen unknown. Germline V gene sequence: CDR1 KGHSH, CDR2 LQKENI. The CDR3 length is 16 residues. J was trimmed by 3 bases and V by 5 bases; bases with no gene match: 12. The sample belongs to a study of T cells after yellow fever vaccination. Overall study findings and caveats: Post-booster reappearance was seen for most primary-vaccination clones (just over 95% CD4, roughly 88% CD8).

One entry per CDR3 protein results from TCRdb running MiXCR on the 5' RACE reads. Among 450,000 to 550,000 distinct CDR3 sequences, 15% to 20% were seen once, and the ten largest hold 13% to 15%. The clonotype comes from a young man who received the YFV17D yellow fever vaccine. The starting material was PBMCs, obtained 15 days after the yellow fever booster vaccination. The rearrangement links TRBV18 to TRBJ2-7, with 8 bases aligning to TRBD1. The chain's CDR3 is CASSGAPDRGFYEQYF. CDR3 DNA: TGTGCCAGCTCAGGGGCACCTGACAGGGGATTCTACGAGCAGTACTTC.